This TCR beta chain was identified during a study of cytomegalovirus exposure and HLA in healthy donors. Trimming took off 5 bases at V and 3 bases at J, with 11 bases between the two ends. Germline-derived CDR1 and CDR2 are SEHNR and FQNEAQ (reference sequence). CDR3 length: 13 residues. PCR amplification relied on 60 Vbeta primers (plus 13 Jbeta primers). Here immunoSEQ multiplex PCR was the method, and the copy in TCRdb shows in-frame clones only, minus some. The sample contains about 140,000 clones, around 59% of which appear only once. V gene TRBV7-9 combines with J gene TRBJ2-7; D is possibly TRBD1 (5 bases). The clonotype originates from a male donor in good health and CMV-seronegative. Sample: PBMCs. This CDR3 reads CASSVGQLYEQYF. The CDR3 nucleotides read TGTGCCAGCAGCGTGGGGCAGCTCTACGAGCAGTACTTC.